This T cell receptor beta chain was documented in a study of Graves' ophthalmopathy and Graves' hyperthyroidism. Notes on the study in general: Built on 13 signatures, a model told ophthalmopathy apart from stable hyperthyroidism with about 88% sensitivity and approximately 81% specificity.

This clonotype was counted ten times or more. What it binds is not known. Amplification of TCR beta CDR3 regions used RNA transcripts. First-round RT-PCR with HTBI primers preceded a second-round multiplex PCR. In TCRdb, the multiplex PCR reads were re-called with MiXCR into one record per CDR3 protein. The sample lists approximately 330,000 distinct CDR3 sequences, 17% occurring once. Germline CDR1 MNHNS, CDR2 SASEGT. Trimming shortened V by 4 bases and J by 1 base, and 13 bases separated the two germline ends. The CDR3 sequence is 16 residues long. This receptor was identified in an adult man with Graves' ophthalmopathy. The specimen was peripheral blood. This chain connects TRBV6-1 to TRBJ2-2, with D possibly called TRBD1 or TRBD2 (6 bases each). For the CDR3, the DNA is TGTGCCAGCAGTGGGAGGGGCAGGGGGAACACCGGGGAGCTGTTTTTT. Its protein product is CASSGRGRGNTGELFF.